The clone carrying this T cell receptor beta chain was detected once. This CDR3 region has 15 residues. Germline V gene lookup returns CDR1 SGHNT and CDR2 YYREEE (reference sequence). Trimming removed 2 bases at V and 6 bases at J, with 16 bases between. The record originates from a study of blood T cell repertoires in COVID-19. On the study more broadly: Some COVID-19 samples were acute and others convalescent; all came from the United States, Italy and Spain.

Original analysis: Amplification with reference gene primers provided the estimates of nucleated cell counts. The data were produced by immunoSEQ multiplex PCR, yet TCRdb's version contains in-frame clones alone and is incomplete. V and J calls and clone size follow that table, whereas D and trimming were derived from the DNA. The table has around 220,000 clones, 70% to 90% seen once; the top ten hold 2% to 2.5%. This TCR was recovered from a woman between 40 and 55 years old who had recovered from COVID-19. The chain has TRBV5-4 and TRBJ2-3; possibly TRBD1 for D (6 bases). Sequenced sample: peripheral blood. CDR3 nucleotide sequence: TGTGCCAGCAGCTTAAACAGGGCCGCAATGGATACGCAGTATTTT. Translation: CASSLNRAAMDTQYF.